This note documents a single T cell receptor (beta chain) sequence. Its specificity is not known. These data belong to a study of cytomegalovirus exposure and HLA in healthy donors. General study points: Most likely, a cluster of highly shared sequence variants arose as a sequencing artifact.

The PCR contained 60 Vbeta and 13 Jbeta primers. The data were produced by immunoSEQ multiplex PCR, yet TCRdb's version contains in-frame clones alone and is incomplete. Found here are 130,000 or so clones, around nine tenths of them singletons; the top ten hold less than 5.5%. With V trimmed by 2 bases and J by 3 bases, 8 bases remained unmatched. The CDR3 runs 17 residues. CDR1 and CDR2 (germline): SGHTA, FQGNSA. This clonotype was obtained from a woman aged 30 to 39 in good health and CMV-seronegative. The chain links TRBV7-2 to TRBJ2-7, with 12 bases lining up with TRBD1. The sequencing input was PBMCs. Here the CDR3 reads CASSLRPGQGADYEQYF. The CDR3 nucleotides read TGTGCCAGCAGCTTAAGGCCGGGACAGGGGGCCGACTACGAGCAGTACTTC.